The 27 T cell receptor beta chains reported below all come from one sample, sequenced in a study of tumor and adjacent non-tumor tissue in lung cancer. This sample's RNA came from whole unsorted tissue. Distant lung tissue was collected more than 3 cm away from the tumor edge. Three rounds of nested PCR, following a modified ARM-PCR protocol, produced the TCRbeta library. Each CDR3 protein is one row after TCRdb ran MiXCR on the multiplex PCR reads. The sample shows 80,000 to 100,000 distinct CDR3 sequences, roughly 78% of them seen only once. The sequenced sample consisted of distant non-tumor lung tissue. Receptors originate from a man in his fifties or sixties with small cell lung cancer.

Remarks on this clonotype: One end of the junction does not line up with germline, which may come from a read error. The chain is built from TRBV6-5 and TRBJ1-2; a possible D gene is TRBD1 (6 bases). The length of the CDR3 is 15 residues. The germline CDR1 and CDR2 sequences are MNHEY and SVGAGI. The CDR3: CVSSLQIGTIYGYAF. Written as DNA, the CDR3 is TGTGTCAGCAGTCTGCAAATCGGGACAATCTATGGCTACGCCTTC.

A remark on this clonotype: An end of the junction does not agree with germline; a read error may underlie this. The CDR3 reads CAGEGVTKNELYF. In DNA form, the CDR3 reads TGTGCCGGAGAAGGGGTGACAAAAAACGAGCTGTACTTC. The J gene is TRBJ2-7, the V gene TRBV30; D is possibly TRBD1 (5 bases). This CDR3 is 13 amino acids long. Germline CDR1 GTSNPN, CDR2 SVGIG (reference sequence).

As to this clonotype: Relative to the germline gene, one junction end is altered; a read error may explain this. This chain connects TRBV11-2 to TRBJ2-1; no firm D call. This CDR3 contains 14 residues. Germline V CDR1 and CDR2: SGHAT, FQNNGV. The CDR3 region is CASSMDGSYNEQFF. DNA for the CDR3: TGTGCCAGCAGCATGGATGGCTCCTACAATGAGCAATTCTTC.

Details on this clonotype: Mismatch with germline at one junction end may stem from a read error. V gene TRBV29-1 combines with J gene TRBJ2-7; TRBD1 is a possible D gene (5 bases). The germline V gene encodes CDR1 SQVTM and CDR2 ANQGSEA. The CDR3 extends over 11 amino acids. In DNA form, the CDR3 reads TGCAGCGTTGATTGGGGCTACGAGCAGTATTTC. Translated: CSVDWGYEQYF.

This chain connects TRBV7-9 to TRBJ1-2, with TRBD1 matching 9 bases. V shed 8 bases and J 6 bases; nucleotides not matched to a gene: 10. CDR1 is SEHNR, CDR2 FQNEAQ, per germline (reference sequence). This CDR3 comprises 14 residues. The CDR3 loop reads CASCLDRGGDGYTF. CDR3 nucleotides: TGTGCCAGCTGTTTGGACAGGGGAGGCGATGGCTACACCTTC. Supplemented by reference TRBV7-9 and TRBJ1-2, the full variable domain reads DTGVSQNPRHKITKRGQNVTFRCDPISEHNRLYWYRQTLGQGPEFLTYFQNEAQLEKSRLLSDRFSAERPKGSFSTLEIQRTEQGDSAMYLCASCLDRGGDGYTFGSGTRLTVV.

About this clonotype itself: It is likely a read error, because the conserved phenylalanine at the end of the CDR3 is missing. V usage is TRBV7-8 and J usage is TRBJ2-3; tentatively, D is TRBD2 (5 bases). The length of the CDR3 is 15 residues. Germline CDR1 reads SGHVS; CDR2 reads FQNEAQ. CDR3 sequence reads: CASSLGLHTTETQYL. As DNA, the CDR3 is TGTGCCAGCAGCTTAGGACTACATACCACAGAAACGCAGTATTTA.

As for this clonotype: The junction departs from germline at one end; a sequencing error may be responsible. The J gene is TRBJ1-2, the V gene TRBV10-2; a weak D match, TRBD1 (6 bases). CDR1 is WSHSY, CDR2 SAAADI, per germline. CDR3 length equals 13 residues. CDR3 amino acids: CASSNSRGIGDTF. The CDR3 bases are TGCGCCAGCAGTAACTCAAGGGGGATTGGCGACACCTTC.

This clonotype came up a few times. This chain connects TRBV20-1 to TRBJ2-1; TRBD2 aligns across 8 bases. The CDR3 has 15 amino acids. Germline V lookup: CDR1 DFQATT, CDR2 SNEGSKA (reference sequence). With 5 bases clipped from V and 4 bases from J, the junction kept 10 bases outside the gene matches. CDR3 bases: TGCAGTGCTGAGGGACTAGTGGGGAATTACAATGAGCAGTTCTTC. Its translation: CSAEGLVGNYNEQFF.

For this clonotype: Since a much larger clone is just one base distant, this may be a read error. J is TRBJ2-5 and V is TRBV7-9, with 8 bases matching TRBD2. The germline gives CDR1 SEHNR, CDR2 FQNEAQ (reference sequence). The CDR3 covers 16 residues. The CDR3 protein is CVSSLFLAGSPETQYF. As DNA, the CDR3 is TGTGTCAGCAGTTTATTCTTAGCGGGGTCCCCAGAGACCCAGTACTTC. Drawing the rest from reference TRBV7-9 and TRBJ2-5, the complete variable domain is DTGVSQNPRHKITKRGQNVTFRCDPISEHNRLYWYRQTLGQGPEFLTYFQNEAQLEKSRLLSDRFSAERPKGSFSTLEIQRTEQGDSAMYLCVSSLFLAGSPETQYFGPGTRLLVL.

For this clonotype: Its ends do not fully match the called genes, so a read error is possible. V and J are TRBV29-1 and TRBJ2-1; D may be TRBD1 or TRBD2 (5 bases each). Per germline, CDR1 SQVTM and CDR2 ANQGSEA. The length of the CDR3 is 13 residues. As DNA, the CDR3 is TGCAGCGCTGAAAAAGCTCGGGGCGGGGAGCAGTTCTTC. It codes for CSAEKARGGEQFF.

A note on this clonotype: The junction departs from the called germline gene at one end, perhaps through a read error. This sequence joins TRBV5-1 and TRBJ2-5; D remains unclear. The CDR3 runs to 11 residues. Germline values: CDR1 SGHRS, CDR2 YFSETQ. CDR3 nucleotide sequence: TGCGCCAACAGCTCCCAAGAGACCCAGTACTTC. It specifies CANSSQETQYF. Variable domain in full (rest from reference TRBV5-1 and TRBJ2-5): KAGVTQTPRYLIKTRGQQVTLSCSPISGHRSVSWYQQTPGQGLQFLFEYFSETQRNKGNFPGRFSGRQFSNSRSEMNVSTLELGDSALYLCANSSQETQYFGPGTRLLVL.

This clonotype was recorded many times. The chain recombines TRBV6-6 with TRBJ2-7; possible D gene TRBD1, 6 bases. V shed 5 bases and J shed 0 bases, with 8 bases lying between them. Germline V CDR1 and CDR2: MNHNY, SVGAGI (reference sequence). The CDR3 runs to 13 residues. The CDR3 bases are TGTGCCAGCAGTGGCAGGGGCTCCTACGAGCAGTACGTC. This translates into CASSGRGSYEQYV.

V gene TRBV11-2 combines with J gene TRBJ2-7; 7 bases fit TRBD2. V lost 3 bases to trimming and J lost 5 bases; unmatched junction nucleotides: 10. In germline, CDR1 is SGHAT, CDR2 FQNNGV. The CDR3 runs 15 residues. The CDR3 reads CASSFPTSDAHEQYF. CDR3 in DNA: TGTGCCAGCAGCTTCCCTACTAGCGATGCCCACGAGCAGTACTTC.

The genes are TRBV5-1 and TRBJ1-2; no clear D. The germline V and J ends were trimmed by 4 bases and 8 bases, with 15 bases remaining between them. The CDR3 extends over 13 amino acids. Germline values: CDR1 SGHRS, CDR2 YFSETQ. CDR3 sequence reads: CASSTDGVHGYTF. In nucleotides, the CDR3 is TGCGCCAGCAGCACCGACGGGGTACACGGCTACACCTTC. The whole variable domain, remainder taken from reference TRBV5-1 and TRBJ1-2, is KAGVTQTPRYLIKTRGQQVTLSCSPISGHRSVSWYQQTPGQGLQFLFEYFSETQRNKGNFPGRFSGRQFSNSRSEMNVSTLELGDSALYLCASSTDGVHGYTFGSGTRLTVV.

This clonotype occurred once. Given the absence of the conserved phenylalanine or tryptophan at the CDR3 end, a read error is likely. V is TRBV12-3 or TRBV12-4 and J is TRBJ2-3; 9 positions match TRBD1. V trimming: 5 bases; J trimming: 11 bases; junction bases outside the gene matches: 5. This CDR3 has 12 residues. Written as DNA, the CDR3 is TGTGCCAGCAGTCAGGACAGGGGTATGCAGTATTCT. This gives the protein CASSQDRGMQYS.

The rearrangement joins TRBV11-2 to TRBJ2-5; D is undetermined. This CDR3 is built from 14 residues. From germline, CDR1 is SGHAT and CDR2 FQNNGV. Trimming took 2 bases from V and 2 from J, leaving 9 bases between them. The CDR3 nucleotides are TGTGCCAGCAGCTTAAACGGAGTTCAAGAGACCCAGTACTTC. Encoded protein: CASSLNGVQETQYF.

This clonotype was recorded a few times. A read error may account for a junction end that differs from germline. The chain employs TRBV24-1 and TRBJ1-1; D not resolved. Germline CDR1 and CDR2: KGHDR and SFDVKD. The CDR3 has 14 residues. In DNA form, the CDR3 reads TGTGCCGCCAGTTGGAGGAAAAAGGACACTGAAGCTTTCTTT. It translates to CAASWRKKDTEAFF.

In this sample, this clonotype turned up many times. CDR3 region: CASSRQNIGGELFF. CDR3 sequence (DNA): TGTGCCAGCAGTCGTCAAAACATCGGCGGGGAGCTGTTTTTT. V and J are TRBV2 and TRBJ2-2; D is ambiguous. The CDR3 runs to 14 residues. Trimming left V 5 bases short and J 7 bases short, with 14 bases between. Germline CDR1 is SNHLY and CDR2 is FYNNEI.

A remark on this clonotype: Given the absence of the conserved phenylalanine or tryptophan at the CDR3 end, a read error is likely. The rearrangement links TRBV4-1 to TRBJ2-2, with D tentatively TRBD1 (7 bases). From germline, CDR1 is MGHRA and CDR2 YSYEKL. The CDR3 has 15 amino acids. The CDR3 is CASRSRGAYTEELFL. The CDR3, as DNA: TGCGCCAGCAGAAGCAGGGGGGCCTATACCGAGGAGCTGTTTCTT.

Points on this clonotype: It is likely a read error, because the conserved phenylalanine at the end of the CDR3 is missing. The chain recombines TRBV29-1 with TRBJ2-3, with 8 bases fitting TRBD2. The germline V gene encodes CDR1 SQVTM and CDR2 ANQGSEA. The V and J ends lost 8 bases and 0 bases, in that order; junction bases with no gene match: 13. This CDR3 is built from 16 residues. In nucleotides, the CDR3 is TGCAGCACGGAAGGGAGCGGGAGCGTTAGCACAGATACGCAGTATTAT. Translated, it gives CSTEGSGSVSTDTQYY.

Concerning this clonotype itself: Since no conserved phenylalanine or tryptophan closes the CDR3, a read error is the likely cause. The CDR3 protein is CSVGGGPINEQFS. CDR3 in DNA: TGCAGCGTGGGAGGGGGGCCAATCAATGAGCAGTTCTCC. This chain joins TRBV29-1 and TRBJ2-1, with a possible D match to TRBD2 (7 bases). V was clipped by 6 bases and J by 6 bases, with 15 bases between them. CDR3 length equals 13 residues. Per the germline V gene, CDR1 is SQVTM and CDR2 is ANQGSEA.

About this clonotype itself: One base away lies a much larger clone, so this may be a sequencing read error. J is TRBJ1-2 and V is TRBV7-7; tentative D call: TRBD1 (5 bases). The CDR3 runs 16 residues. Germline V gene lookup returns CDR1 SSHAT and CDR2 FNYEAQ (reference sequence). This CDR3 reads CASSLAWGGWCYGYTF. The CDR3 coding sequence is TGTGCTAGCAGCTTAGCCTGGGGCGGGTGGTGCTATGGCTACACCTTC.

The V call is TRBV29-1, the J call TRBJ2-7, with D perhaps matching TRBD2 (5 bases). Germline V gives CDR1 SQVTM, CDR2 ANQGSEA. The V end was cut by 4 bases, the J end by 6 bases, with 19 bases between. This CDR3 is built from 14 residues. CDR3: CSVGCSELSGEQYF. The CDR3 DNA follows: TGCAGCGTTGGGTGTTCCGAACTCAGCGGCGAGCAGTACTTC.

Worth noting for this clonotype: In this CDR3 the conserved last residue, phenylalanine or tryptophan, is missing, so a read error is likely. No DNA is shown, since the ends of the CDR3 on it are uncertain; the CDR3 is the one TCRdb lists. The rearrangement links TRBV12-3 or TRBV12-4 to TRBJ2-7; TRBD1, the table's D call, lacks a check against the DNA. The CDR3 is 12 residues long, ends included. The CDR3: CASSRGTGPMDY.

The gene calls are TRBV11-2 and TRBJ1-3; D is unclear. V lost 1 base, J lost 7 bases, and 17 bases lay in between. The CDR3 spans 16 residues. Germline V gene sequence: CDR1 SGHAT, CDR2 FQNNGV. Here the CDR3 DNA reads TGTGCCAGCAGCTTAGCGGGCGCCTGCTCAGGCAACACCATATATTTT. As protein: CASSLAGACSGNTIYF.

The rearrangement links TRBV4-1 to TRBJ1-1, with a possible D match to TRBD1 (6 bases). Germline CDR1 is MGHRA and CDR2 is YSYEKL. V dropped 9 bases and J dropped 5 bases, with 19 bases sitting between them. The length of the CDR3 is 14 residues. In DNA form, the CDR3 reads TGCGCCAGAAGTCAACAGCAGGGGAGTACTGAAGCTTTCTTT. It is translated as CARSQQQGSTEAFF.

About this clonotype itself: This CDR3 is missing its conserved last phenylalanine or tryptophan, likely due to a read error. The CDR3, as DNA: TGTGCCAGCAGCGTCTCTGGAGCCAACGTCCTGACTTCC. Translating gives CASSVSGANVLTS. The gene calls are TRBV7-8 and TRBJ2-6, with unresolved D. Germline assignment: CDR1 SGHVS and CDR2 FQNEAQ. The CDR3 covers 13 residues.